The present entry profiles one T cell receptor beta chain with its context. What it binds is not known. This record belongs to a study of PD-L1 blockade in urothelial cancer. Looking at the study overall: Blood analysis occurred 3 weeks (second dose) and 6 weeks after treatment start. Per blood sample, T cells had a median of around 140,000. General study findings and limits: A below-median TCR clonality in blood before treatment predicted better survival.

The ends were cut back, 6 bases at V and 0 bases at J, with 12 bases in the middle. The CDR3 covers 15 residues. The germline CDR1 and CDR2 sequences are SGHTA and FQGNSA. Time point in this sample: peripheral blood 6 weeks after treatment start. A total of 1 to 8 samples per patient were collected pretreatment and on-treatment. The table came from immunoSEQ multiplex PCR; TCRdb's copy has only in-frame clones and leaves some out. The sample shows some 120,000 clones, around nine tenths of them seen only once. This clonotype was sampled from a man aged 60-69 years with urothelial cancer. Source: PBMCs, taken around atezolizumab (anti-PD-L1) treatment. The chain has TRBV7-2 and TRBJ2-1; no firm D call. The DNA for the CDR3 is TGTGCCAGCAGTCCCTCGGGTTTCTCCTACAATGAGCAGTTCTTC. This codes for CASSPSGFSYNEQFF.